This T cell receptor beta chain stems from a study of CD4 and CD8 cells across lung adenocarcinoma regions. Donors had localized lung adenocarcinoma, a non-small cell lung cancer. The CDR3 has 13 residues. Germline V gene lookup returns CDR1 MNHNS and CDR2 SASEGT. A single record per CDR3 protein comes from TCRdb applying MiXCR to the PCR reads. This sample has about 4,000 distinct CDR3 sequences, with 55% to 60% found just once. The chain carries TRBV6-1 and TRBJ2-1, with D possibly being TRBD1 (6 bases). The end of the DNA aligns better with TRBJ2-5, so the J call may be wrong. Sequenced material: CD4+ T cells from the margin of a lung tumor. This receptor was obtained from a female donor with lung adenocarcinoma. The CD4 and CD8 labels of this study may be unreliable. The CDR3, as DNA: TGTGCCAGCAGCGTCAGGGGTTCGGGGACCCAGTACTTC. Protein product: CASSVRGSGTQYF.